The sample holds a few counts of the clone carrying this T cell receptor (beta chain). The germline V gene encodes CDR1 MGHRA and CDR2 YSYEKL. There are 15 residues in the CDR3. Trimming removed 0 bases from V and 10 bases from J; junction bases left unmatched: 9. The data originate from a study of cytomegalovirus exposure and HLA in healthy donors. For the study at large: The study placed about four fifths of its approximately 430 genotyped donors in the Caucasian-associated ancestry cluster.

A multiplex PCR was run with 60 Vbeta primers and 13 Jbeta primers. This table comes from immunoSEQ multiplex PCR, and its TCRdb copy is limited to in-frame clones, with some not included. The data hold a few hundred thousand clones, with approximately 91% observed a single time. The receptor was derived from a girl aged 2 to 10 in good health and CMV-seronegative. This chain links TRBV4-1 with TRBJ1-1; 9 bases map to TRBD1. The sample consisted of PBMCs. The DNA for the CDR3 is TGCGCCAGCAGCCAAGAACAGGGGGCGCGAGGTGCAGCTTTCTTT. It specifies CASSQEQGARGAAFF.